This T cell receptor beta chain was found in a study of technical replicates of blood from a few donors (dated by TCRdb to the late 2010s). Libraries came from the immunoSEQ multiplex PCR assay. The table comes from immuneACCESS by way of TCRdb, which keeps in-frame sequences with V and J called. Part of the clones is missing from these tables; in studies checked, under half for an unresolved V gene and the rest for unknown reasons. This sample lists almost 85,000 clones; 97% were detected once. The top ten clonotypes cover less than 0.2% of the sample. Remarks on this clone: It has no known antigen specificity. No much larger clone exists at a distance of one base, and base qualities are not known.

There are 17 amino acids in the CDR3, from cysteine to phenylalanine inclusive. The only DNA kept is the CDR3, 51 bases in frame from the first base. Trimming removed 1 base from V and 3 bases from J; the gene matches leave 8 bases unexplained. Looking up the germline V gene yields CDR1 MNHNS and CDR2 SASEGT. The receptor was derived from a human donor in good health. Here the chain combines TRBV6-1 and TRBJ2-5; the junction holds 10 bases that match TRBD2. The sample taken for sequencing was T cells isolated from PBMCs. CDR3 protein: CASSEEEGLAVEETQYF. The DNA sequence is TGTGCCAGCAGTGAAGAAGAAGGACTAGCGGTAGAAGAGACCCAGTACTTC.